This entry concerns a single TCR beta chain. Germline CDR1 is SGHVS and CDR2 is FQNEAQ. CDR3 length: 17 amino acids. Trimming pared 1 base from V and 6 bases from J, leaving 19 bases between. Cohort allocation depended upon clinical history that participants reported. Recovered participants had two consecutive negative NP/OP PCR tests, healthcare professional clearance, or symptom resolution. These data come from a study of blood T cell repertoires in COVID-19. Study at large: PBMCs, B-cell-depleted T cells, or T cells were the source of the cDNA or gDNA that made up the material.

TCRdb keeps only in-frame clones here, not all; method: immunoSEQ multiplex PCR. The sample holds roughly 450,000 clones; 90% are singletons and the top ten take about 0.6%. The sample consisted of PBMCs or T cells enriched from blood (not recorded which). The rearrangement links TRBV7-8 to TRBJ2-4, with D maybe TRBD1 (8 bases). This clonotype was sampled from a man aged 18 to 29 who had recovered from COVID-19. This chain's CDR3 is CASSLERTGTIGNIQYF. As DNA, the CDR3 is TGTGCCAGCAGCTTAGAACGGACAGGGACTATTGGAAACATTCAGTACTTC.